Listed here are 31 T cell receptor beta chains from one sample, sequenced in a study of shared clonotypes between healthy human individuals. Sequencing used immunoSEQ multiplex PCR; TCRdb keeps in-frame clones, though not all of them. The table records over 1.4 million clones, roughly 96% of them present only once. The material sequenced was naive CD4+ T cells sorted from blood. As to subset: CD45RA+ positively selected. These receptors were collected from a young man in good health.

V usage is TRBV28 and J usage is TRBJ2-3; TRBD1 might be the D (6 bases). Germline V lookup: CDR1 MDHEN, CDR2 SYDVKM. The CDR3 is made up of 16 amino acids. Trimming shortened V by 2 bases and J by 4 bases, and 16 bases separated the two germline ends. The DNA of the CDR3 is TGTGCCAGCAGTTTACGTACAGGGTCCGGCGCAGATACGCAGTATTTT. The encoded protein is CASSLRTGSGADTQYF.

The CDR3 region is CASSVGGDPTDTQYF. As DNA, the CDR3 is TGTGCCAGCAGCGTAGGGGGCGATCCCACAGATACGCAGTATTTT. The J gene is TRBJ2-3, the V gene TRBV9; tentatively, D is TRBD1 (5 bases). Trimming stripped 0 bases from V and 2 bases from J, with 10 bases between. The germline V gene has CDR1 SGDLS and CDR2 YYNGEE. CDR3 size: 15 residues.

For this clone: At one of its ends the junction is not consistent with the germline gene, which may arise from a read error. The chain has TRBV5-1 and TRBJ2-7; D perhaps matches TRBD2 (6 bases). Looked up from germline, CDR1 is SGHRS and CDR2 is YFSETQ. The CDR3 extends over 18 amino acids. In DNA form, the CDR3 reads TGCGCCAGCAGTTTGGATCCCCCTCGTTCAGCGGGCTCCTACGAGCAGTACTTC. This codes for CASSLDPPRSAGSYEQYF.

This chain uses TRBV28 with TRBJ1-2; TRBD1 might be the D (5 bases). The CDR3 loop spans 14 amino acids. From germline, CDR1 is MDHEN and CDR2 SYDVKM. Between the trimmed V and J ends, which lost 7 bases and 2 bases, there was a span of 14 bases. The CDR3 spells CASTPSGRNYGYTF. In DNA form, the CDR3 reads TGTGCCAGCACCCCCTCGGGGCGCAACTATGGCTACACCTTC.

To note about this clone: Other DNA sequences in the same sample also yield this CDR3. The J gene is TRBJ2-7, the V gene TRBV5-4; D perhaps matches TRBD1 (6 bases). Germline V gene lookup returns CDR1 SGHNT and CDR2 YYREEE (reference sequence). This CDR3 contains 14 residues. Trimming pared 0 bases from V and 2 bases from J, leaving 9 bases between. Written as DNA, the CDR3 is TGTGCCAGCAGCTTGGCAGGGGCCGCCTACGAGCAGTACTTC. Translation: CASSLAGAAYEQYF. The whole variable domain, filled in from reference TRBV5-4 and TRBJ2-7, reads ETGVTQSPTHLIKTRGQQVTLRCSSQSGHNTVSWYQQALGQGPQFIFQYYREEENGRGNFPPRFSGLQFPNYSSELNVNALELDDSALYLCASSLAGAAYEQYFGPGTRLTVT.

The rearrangement links TRBV14 to TRBJ2-5; either TRBD1 or TRBD2 may supply D (5 bases each). The CDR3 covers 14 residues. Germline CDR1 SGHDN, CDR2 FVKESK. Trimming cost V 8 bases and J 2 bases, with 15 bases left between them. The chain's CDR3 is CASQGRPNQETQYF. CDR3 DNA: TGTGCCAGCCAGGGACGGCCGAATCAAGAGACCCAGTACTTC.

The V gene is TRBV25-1, the J gene TRBJ2-5, with D possibly being TRBD2 (6 bases). CDR1 is MGHDK and CDR2 is SYGVNS in the germline V gene. The CDR3 length is 14 residues. V lost 0 bases and J lost 1, with 6 bases in between. This chain's CDR3 is CASSEYGSQETQYF. In DNA form, the CDR3 reads TGTGCCAGCAGTGAATACGGGAGCCAAGAGACCCAGTACTTC.

The V call is TRBV30, the J call TRBJ1-2; the D is unclear. This CDR3 has 13 amino acids. Germline V lookup: CDR1 GTSNPN, CDR2 SVGIG (reference sequence). Trimming cost V 0 bases and J 0 bases, with 5 bases left between them. CDR3 in DNA: TGTGCCTGGAGTGTCGGGACTAACTATGGCTACACCTTC. This translates into CAWSVGTNYGYTF.

This chain uses TRBV2 with TRBJ1-5, with D unresolved. This CDR3 region has 15 residues. V lost 0 bases and J 2 bases, leaving 8 bases between the germline ends. The V gene's germline CDR1 is SNHLY and CDR2 FYNNEI. DNA of the CDR3: TGTGCCAGCAGTGAAGCTGGTAACCGCAATCAGCCCCAGCATTTT. Residues: CASSEAGNRNQPQHF. Looking up the rest from reference TRBV2 and TRBJ1-5 gives the full variable domain: EPEVTQTPSHQVTQMGQEVILRCVPISNHLYFYWYRQILGQKVEFLVSFYNNEISEKSEIFDDQFSVERPDGSNFTLKIRSTKLEDSAMYFCASSEAGNRNQPQHFGDGTRLSIL.

The chain is built from TRBV7-8 and TRBJ2-7; 7 bases fit TRBD1. Looked up from germline, CDR1 is SGHVS and CDR2 is FQNEAQ. Unmatched junction bases numbered 5, after V lost 3 bases and J lost 3 bases. This CDR3 has 14 amino acids. For the CDR3, the DNA is TGTGCCAGCAGCTTGACAGGGTCAGGCTACGAGCAGTACTTC. Translation: CASSLTGSGYEQYF.

The rearrangement joins TRBV21-1 to TRBJ1-1; TRBD1 was called by the table and not checked on the DNA. TRBV21-1 is classified as a pseudogene. CDR3 length: 19 amino acids. In DNA, the CDR3 is TGTGCCAGCAGCAAGACAGCAACGGGACAGGATCCCGTTTACACTGAAGCTTTCTTT. It yields the protein CASSKTATGQDPVYTEAFF.

For this clone: The sample contains more than one DNA sequence encoding this CDR3. The V call is TRBV11-3, the J call TRBJ2-5; D may match TRBD1 or TRBD2 (5 bases each). Germline assignment: CDR1 SGHNT and CDR2 YENEEA. The CDR3 has 13 residues. With 2 bases removed from V and 2 bases from J, the gap between germline ends came to 6 bases. The CDR3 loop is CASSLWGQETQYF. CDR3 sequence (DNA): TGTGCCAGCAGCTTATGGGGGCAAGAGACCCAGTACTTC.

As DNA, the CDR3 is TGTGCCAGCAGCTTAGAAACAGATCAGTACCAAGAGACCCAGTACTTC. This sequence encodes CASSLETDQYQETQYF. J is TRBJ2-5 and V is TRBV11-2, with unresolved D. Trimming cost V 0 bases and J 0 bases, with 11 bases left between them. Germline CDR1 reads SGHAT; CDR2 reads FQNNGV. There are 16 residues in the CDR3.

The rearrangement links TRBV7-2 to TRBJ2-7; 7 bases are a match to TRBD1. CDR1 is SGHTA and CDR2 is FQGNSA in the germline V gene. V lost 5 bases and J lost 2; bases outside the gene matches: 9. The CDR3 is made up of 15 amino acids. CDR3: CASSLRKGATYEQYF. CDR3 bases: TGTGCCAGCAGCCTCCGGAAGGGGGCAACCTACGAGCAGTACTTC.

The chain recombines TRBV6-6 with TRBJ2-7, with a weak D call TRBD1 (6 bases). Trimming left V 4 bases short and J 0 bases short, with 10 bases between. Germline lookup yields CDR1 MNHNY and CDR2 SVGAGI (reference sequence). The CDR3 extends over 14 amino acids. The CDR3 loop reads CASSSDRSSYEQYF. The DNA of the CDR3 is TGTGCCAGCAGTTCCGACAGGAGCTCCTACGAGCAGTACTTC.

The rearrangement links TRBV11-2 to TRBJ2-7; 12 nucleotides align to TRBD2. Germline loops: CDR1 SGHAT, CDR2 FQNNGV. The length of the CDR3 is 15 residues. V shed 5 bases, J shed 5 bases, and the junction held 7 bases outside the gene matches. The CDR3: CASSMTSGSFHEQYF. The CDR3 nucleotides read TGTGCCAGCAGCATGACTAGCGGGAGTTTCCACGAGCAGTACTTC.

V is TRBV19 and J is TRBJ2-1; no reliable D call. This CDR3 spans 10 amino acids. The germline V gene encodes CDR1 LNHDA and CDR2 SQIVND (reference sequence). V was clipped by 5 bases and J by 9 bases, with 5 bases between them. CDR3 nucleotide sequence: TGTGCCAGTAGTTCTGGTGAGCAGTTCTTC. It specifies CASSSGEQFF. Full variable domain (missing parts from reference TRBV19 and TRBJ2-1): DGGITQSPKYLFRKEGQNVTLSCEQNLNHDAMYWYRQDPGQGLRLIYYSQIVNDFQKGDIAEGYSVSREKKESFPLTVTSAQKNPTAFYLCASSSGEQFFGPGTRLTVL.

The rearrangement uses TRBV4-1 and TRBJ2-7, with 11 bases aligning to TRBD2. V lost 0 bases and J lost 3; bases outside the gene matches: 10. Germline loops: CDR1 MGHRA, CDR2 YSYEKL. The CDR3 contains 18 residues. The CDR3 sequence: CASSQDPLAGGLIYEQYF. In DNA, the CDR3 is TGCGCCAGCAGCCAAGATCCGCTAGCGGGAGGTCTCATCTACGAGCAGTACTTC.

The V gene is TRBV5-1, the J gene TRBJ1-4; no definite D call. CDR1 and CDR2 from the germline V gene are SGHRS and YFSETQ. V was cut by 4 bases and J by 6 bases, with 19 bases left in between. This CDR3 region has 16 residues. The CDR3 here is CASSLLGFAADEKLFF. Written as DNA, the CDR3 is TGCGCCAGCAGCCTACTAGGGTTCGCTGCGGATGAAAAACTGTTTTTT.

About this clone: At one boundary the junction diverges from the germline segment, which might be a read error. The V call is TRBV7-7, the J call TRBJ2-1; D is ambiguous. The CDR3 loop spans 15 amino acids. The germline gives CDR1 SSHAT, CDR2 FNYEAQ (reference sequence). The CDR3 region is CASSPSGGSSLQQFF. DNA of the CDR3: TGTGCTAGCAGCCCGTCCGGCGGCTCCTCCCTACAGCAGTTCTTC. The whole variable domain, filled in from reference TRBV7-7 and TRBJ2-1, reads GAGVSQSPRYKVTKRGQDVTLRCDPISSHATLYWYQQALGQGPEFLTYFNYEAQPDKSGLPSDRFSAERPEGSISTLTIQRTEQRDSAMYRCASSPSGGSSLQQFFGPGTRLTVL.

The gene calls are TRBV18 and TRBJ2-1; weak D call: TRBD2 (6 bases). V was pared by 6 bases and J by 9 bases, with 15 bases between. The CDR3 loop spans 13 amino acids. Looked up from germline, CDR1 is KGHSH and CDR2 is LQKENI. In nucleotides, the CDR3 is TGTGCCAGCTCCGCAGATCAGGGAGGTGAGCAGTTCTTC. This gives the protein CASSADQGGEQFF.

The chain has TRBV7-9 and TRBJ1-2; D remains unclear. The V and J ends lost 1 base and 8 bases respectively, with 14 bases between them. Germline CDR1 and CDR2: SEHNR and FQNEAQ (reference sequence). CDR3 length: 14 residues. In DNA form, the CDR3 reads TGTGCCAGCAGCTTAGATCCCGGATTGGGAGGCTACACCTTC. Its translation: CASSLDPGLGGYTF.

The chain is built from TRBV29-1 and TRBJ1-2, with 11 bases lining up with TRBD1. The CDR3 is made up of 13 amino acids. V lost 8 bases, J lost 7 bases, and 9 bases stayed unmatched. CDR1 and CDR2 (germline): SQVTM, ANQGSEA. The CDR3 reads CSITDRGLFGYTF. The CDR3 DNA follows: TGCAGCATAACGGACAGGGGGCTCTTTGGCTACACCTTC.

The rearrangement uses TRBV4-3 and TRBJ2-7, with 10 bases fitting TRBD2. The germline V gene encodes CDR1 LGHNA and CDR2 YSLEER. The CDR3 has 15 residues. J gave up 4 bases and V 0 bases, and 3 bases lay outside the gene matches. The CDR3 loop reads CASSQDGLAEYEQYF. The CDR3 bases are TGCGCCAGCAGCCAAGATGGACTAGCGGAGTACGAGCAGTACTTC.

This clone has just one count. The rearrangement joins TRBV7-3 to TRBJ2-2; a weak D match, TRBD1 (6 bases). Trimming took off 3 bases at V and 8 bases at J, with 10 bases between the two ends. The CDR3 consists of 13 residues. Looked up from germline, CDR1 is SGHTA and CDR2 is FQGTGA. The CDR3 loop reads CASSFPGTGELFF. CDR3 DNA: TGTGCCAGCAGCTTCCCCGGGACAGGGGAGCTGTTTTTT.

The chain recombines TRBV28 with TRBJ1-2, with 10 bases lining up with TRBD1. This CDR3 comprises 15 residues. V shed 5 bases, J shed 8 bases, and the junction held 11 bases outside the gene matches. Germline values: CDR1 MDHEN, CDR2 SYDVKM. The CDR3, as DNA: TGTGCCAGCAGTCTCGTAGGACAGGGGGTTGGAGGCTACACCTTC. Residues: CASSLVGQGVGGYTF.

This chain uses TRBV18 with TRBJ2-1; D call uncertain. There are 14 residues in the CDR3. Germline CDR1 KGHSH, CDR2 LQKENI. Trimming took 0 bases from V and 7 from J, leaving 10 bases between them. DNA of the CDR3: TGTGCCAGCTCACCACCGTCTAACAAAAATGAGCAGTTCTTC. Its protein product is CASSPPSNKNEQFF.

The rearrangement joins TRBV9 to TRBJ2-1; D remains unclear. The CDR3 contains 15 residues. V gave up 5 bases and J gave up 0 bases, with 12 bases separating them. CDR1 and CDR2 (germline): SGDLS, YYNGEE. The CDR3 loop reads CASSVGGFSYNEQFF. In DNA, the CDR3 is TGTGCCAGCAGTGTCGGTGGATTCTCCTACAATGAGCAGTTCTTC.

V usage is TRBV6-6 and J usage is TRBJ1-1; unclear D gene. This CDR3 has 11 residues. Germline CDR1 and CDR2: MNHNY and SVGAGI (reference sequence). V lost 5 bases and J 7 bases, leaving 8 bases between the germline ends. Written as DNA, the CDR3 is TGTGCCAGCAGTCGCGACAATGAAGCTTTCTTT. Protein sequence: CASSRDNEAFF.

This chain joins TRBV7-2 and TRBJ2-7; the D gene is possibly TRBD2 (5 bases). Germline V gene lookup returns CDR1 SGHTA and CDR2 FQGNSA. The germline V and J ends were trimmed by 5 bases and 3 bases, with 17 bases remaining between them. This CDR3 spans 15 amino acids. The DNA of the CDR3 is TGTGCCAGCAGCCTACCCCGAGGGAGAGACTACGAGCAGTACTTC. Translated, it gives CASSLPRGRDYEQYF.

CDR3 DNA: TGTGCCAGTAGTTTATTGACAGGGGGCGCAGCTAACTATGGCTACACCTTC. This gives the protein CASSLLTGGAANYGYTF. V gene TRBV19 combines with J gene TRBJ1-2; TRBD1 aligns across 10 bases. The CDR3 is made up of 17 amino acids. V dropped 5 bases and J dropped 0; count of bases not matched to a gene: 9. Per germline, CDR1 LNHDA and CDR2 SQIVND (reference sequence).